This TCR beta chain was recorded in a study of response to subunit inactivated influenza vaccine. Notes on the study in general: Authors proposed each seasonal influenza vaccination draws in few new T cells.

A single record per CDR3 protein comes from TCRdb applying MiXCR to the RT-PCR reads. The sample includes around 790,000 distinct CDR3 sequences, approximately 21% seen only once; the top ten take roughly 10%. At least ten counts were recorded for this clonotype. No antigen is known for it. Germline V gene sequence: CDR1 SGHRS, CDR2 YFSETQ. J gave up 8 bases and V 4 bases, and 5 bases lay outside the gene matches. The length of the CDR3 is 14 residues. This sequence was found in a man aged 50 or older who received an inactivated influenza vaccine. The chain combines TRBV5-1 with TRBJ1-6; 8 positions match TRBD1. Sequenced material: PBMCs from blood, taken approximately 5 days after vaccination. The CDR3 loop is CASSPGTGDSPLHF. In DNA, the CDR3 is TGCGCCAGCAGCCCCGGGACAGGAGATTCACCCCTCCACTTT.